This T cell receptor (beta chain) was retrieved from a study of shared clonotypes between healthy human individuals. Whole-study findings and limits: Four donors shared about 4.8% of their naive CD4 clonotypes.

Comments on this clone: The antigen remains unidentified.

Clones were sequenced by immunoSEQ multiplex PCR, and TCRdb holds only the in-frame ones, with some missing. The table lists about 1,500,000 clones, more than 95% of them singletons. CDR3 length: 16 residues. V lost 2 bases, J lost 2 bases, and 8 bases stayed unmatched. The germline V gene encodes CDR1 SGHKS and CDR2 YYEKEE (reference sequence). The receptor comes from a man aged 30 to 45 in good health. The specimen sequenced was naive CD4+ T cells sorted from blood. Subset given: CD45RA+ positively selected. The rearrangement joins TRBV5-5 to TRBJ2-7, with 9 positions matching TRBD1. The DNA for the CDR3 is TGTGCCAGCAGCTTAGCCGTGGGACAGGGAGCCTACGAGCAGTACTTC. Its protein is CASSLAVGQGAYEQYF.